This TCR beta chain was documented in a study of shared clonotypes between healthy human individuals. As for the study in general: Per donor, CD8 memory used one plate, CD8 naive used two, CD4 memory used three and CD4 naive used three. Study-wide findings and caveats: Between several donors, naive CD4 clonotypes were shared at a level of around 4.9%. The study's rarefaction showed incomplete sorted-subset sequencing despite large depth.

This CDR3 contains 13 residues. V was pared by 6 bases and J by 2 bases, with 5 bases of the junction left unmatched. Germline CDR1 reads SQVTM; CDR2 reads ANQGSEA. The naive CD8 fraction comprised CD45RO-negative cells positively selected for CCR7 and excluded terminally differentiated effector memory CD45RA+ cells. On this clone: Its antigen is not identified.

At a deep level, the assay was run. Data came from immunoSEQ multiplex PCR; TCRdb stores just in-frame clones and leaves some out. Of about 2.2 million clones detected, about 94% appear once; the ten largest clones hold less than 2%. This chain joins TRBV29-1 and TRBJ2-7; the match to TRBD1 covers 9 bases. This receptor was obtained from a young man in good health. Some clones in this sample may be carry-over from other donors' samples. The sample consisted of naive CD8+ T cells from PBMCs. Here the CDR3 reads CSVRTGAAYEQYF. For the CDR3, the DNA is TGCAGCGTGAGGACAGGGGCCGCCTACGAGCAGTACTTC.